This TCR beta chain was obtained from a study of CD8+ T cells in alopecia areata. Study as a whole: Treated patients were dosed with oral tofacitinib, taking 5 to 10 mg twice daily.

This clone was seen only a few times. Its antigen is still unknown. Study observations and caveats: Scalp clonality, together with expanded CD8+ clones among the top 100, fell significantly with tofacitinib.

Treatment here: oral pan-JAK inhibitor, 5-10 mg twice daily. Extracted RNA was reverse transcribed, and the resulting cDNA served as sequencing template. Produced via immunoSEQ multiplex PCR; TCRdb's table is partial and in-frame only. The sample consists of about 70,000 clones, over 25% of them appearing once. CDR3 size: 13 residues. The V gene lost 4 bases and the J gene lost 0 bases, with 6 bases spanning the gap. Germline V gene lookup returns CDR1 SQVTM and CDR2 ANQGSEA. Sequenced here: CD8+ T cells sorted from blood, sampled at week 4, from a patient treated with tofacitinib. The rearrangement uses TRBV29-1 and TRBJ2-2; D is unresolved. This receptor was taken from a human donor with alopecia areata. CDR3 in DNA: TGCAGCGTTGTTTTATCGAACACCGGGGAGCTGTTTTTT. This gives the protein CSVVLSNTGELFF.